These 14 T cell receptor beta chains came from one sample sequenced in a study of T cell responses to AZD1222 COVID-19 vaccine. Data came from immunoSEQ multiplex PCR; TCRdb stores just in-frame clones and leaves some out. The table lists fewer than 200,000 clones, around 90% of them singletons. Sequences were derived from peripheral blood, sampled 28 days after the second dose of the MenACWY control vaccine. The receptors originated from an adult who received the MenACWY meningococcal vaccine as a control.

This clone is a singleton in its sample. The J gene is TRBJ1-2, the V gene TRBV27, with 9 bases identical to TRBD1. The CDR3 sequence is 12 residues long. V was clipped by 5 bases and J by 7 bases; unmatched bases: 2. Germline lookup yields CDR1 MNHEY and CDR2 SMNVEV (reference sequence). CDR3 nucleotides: TGTGCCAGCAGTCGGGACAGGGCTGGCTACACCTTC. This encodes CASSRDRAGYTF.

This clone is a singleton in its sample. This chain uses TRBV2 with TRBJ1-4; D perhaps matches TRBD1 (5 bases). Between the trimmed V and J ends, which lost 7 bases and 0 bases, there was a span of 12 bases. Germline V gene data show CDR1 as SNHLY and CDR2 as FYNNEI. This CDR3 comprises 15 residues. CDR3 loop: CASTYGGATNEKLFF. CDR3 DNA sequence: TGTGCCAGCACCTATGGGGGGGCAACTAATGAAAAACTGTTTTTT.

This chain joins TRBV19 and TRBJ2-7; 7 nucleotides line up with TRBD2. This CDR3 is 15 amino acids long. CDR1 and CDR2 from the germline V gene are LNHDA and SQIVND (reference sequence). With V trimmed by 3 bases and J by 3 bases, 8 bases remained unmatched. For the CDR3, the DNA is TGTGCCAGTAGTATGGGAGGGGTCACCCTCTACGAGCAGTACTTC. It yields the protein CASSMGGVTLYEQYF.

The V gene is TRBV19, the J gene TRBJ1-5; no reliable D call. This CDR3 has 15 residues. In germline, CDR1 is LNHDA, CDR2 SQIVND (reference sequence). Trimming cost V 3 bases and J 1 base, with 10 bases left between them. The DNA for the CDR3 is TGTGCCAGTAGTATTAAGTGGCGGAGCAATCAGCCCCAGCATTTT. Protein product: CASSIKWRSNQPQHF.

The CDR3 DNA is TGCGCCAGCAGCCAAGCGGGGCCCACAGATACGCAGTATTTT. Amino acid sequence: CASSQAGPTDTQYF. This chain joins TRBV4-3 and TRBJ2-3; D tentatively fits TRBD1 or TRBD2 (5 bases each). CDR3 length equals 14 residues. Trimming stripped 1 base from V and 2 bases from J, with 7 bases between. The V gene's germline CDR1 is LGHNA and CDR2 YSLEER.

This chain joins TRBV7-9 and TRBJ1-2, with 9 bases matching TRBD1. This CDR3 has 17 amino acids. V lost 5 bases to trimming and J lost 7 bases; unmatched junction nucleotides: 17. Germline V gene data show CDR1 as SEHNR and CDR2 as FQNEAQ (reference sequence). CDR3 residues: CASSPRDRVKGVAGYTF. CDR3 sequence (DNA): TGTGCCAGCAGCCCTCGGGACAGGGTTAAAGGAGTCGCTGGCTACACCTTC.

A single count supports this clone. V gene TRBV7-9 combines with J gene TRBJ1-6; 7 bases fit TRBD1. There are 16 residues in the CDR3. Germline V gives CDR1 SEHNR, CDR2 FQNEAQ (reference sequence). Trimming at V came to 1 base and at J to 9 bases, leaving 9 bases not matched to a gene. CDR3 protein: CASSLGLQGSASPLHF. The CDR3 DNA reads TGTGCCAGCAGCTTAGGGTTACAGGGGAGCGCTTCACCCCTCCACTTT.

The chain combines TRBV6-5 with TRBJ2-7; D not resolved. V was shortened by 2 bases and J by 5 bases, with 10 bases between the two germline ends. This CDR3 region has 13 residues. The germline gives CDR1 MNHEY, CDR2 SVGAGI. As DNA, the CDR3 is TGTGCCAGCAGTTACGCCCCTCGGGACGAGCAGTACTTC. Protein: CASSYAPRDEQYF.

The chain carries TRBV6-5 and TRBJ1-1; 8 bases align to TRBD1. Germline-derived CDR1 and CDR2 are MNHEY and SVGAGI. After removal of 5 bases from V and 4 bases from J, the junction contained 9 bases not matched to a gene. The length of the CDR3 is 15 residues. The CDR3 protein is CASSPRDRLATEAFF. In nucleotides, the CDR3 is TGTGCCAGCAGTCCCCGGGACAGGCTCGCCACTGAAGCTTTCTTT.

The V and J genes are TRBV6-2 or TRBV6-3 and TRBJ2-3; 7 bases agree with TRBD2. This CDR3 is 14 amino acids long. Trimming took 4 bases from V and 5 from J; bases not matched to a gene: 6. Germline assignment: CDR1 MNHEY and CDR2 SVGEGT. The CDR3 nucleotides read TGTGCCAGCAGTTCGTTGGGGGGGGGAGATACGCAGTATTTT. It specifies CASSSLGGGDTQYF.

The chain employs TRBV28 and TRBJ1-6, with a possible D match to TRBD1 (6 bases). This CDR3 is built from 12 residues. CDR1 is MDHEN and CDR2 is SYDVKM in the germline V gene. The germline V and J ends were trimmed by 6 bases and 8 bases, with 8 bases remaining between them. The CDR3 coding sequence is TGTGCCAGCAGACACAGGGATTCACCCCTCCACTTT. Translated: CASRHRDSPLHF.

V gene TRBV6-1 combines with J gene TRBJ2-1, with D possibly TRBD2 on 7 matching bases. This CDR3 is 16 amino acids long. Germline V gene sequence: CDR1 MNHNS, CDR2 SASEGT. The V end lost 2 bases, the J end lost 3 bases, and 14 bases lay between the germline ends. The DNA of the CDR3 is TGTGCCAGCAGTGAATTCGGGGGGCAAGTCTACAATGAGCAGTTCTTC. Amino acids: CASSEFGGQVYNEQFF.

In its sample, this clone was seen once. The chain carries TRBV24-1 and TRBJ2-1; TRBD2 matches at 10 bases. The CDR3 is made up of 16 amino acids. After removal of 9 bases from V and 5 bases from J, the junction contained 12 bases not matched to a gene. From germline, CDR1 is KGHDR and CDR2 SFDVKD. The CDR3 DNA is TGTGCCACCTCGGCAATCGGGACTAGCGTAAACAATGAGCAGTTCTTC. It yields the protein CATSAIGTSVNNEQFF.

CDR3 residues: CASSLGTASYEQYF. In nucleotides, the CDR3 is TGTGCCAGCAGCTTGGGAACGGCATCCTACGAGCAGTACTTC. The gene calls are TRBV5-6 and TRBJ2-7; the D is unclear. Trimming took off 0 bases at V and 1 base at J, with 8 bases between the two ends. The length of the CDR3 is 14 residues. Germline V gene sequence: CDR1 SGHDT, CDR2 YYEEEE.